Described below is a single TCR beta chain sequence and its context. Antigen unknown. CDR1 is ENHRY and CDR2 is SYGVKD in the germline V gene. CDR3 length: 14 residues. Trimming cost V 6 bases and J 8 bases, with 17 bases left between them. These data belong to a study of cytomegalovirus exposure and HLA in healthy donors. Overall study results and limits: A later analysis associated 16,000 or so TCR beta sequences with HLA alleles at a 0.05 false discovery rate. Common viral pathogens (according to a later analysis) appeared linked to several of the most significant clusters.

The PCR employed 60 Vbeta primers together with 13 Jbeta primers. This table comes from immunoSEQ multiplex PCR, and its TCRdb copy is limited to in-frame clones, with some not included. Of tens of thousands of clones in the sample, roughly 80% were seen once. The receptor was derived from a male donor in good health and CMV-seronegative. V gene TRBV10-3 combines with J gene TRBJ2-1; perhaps TRBD2 as D (6 bases). Sequencing was done on a sample of PBMCs. The CDR3 DNA follows: TGTGCCATCAGCATCCGGGAATCGGGGGATGAGCAGTTCTTC. Amino acid sequence: CAISIRESGDEQFF.